Below are 27 T cell receptor beta chains sequenced from a single sample in a study of tumor-infiltrating lymphocytes in glioblastoma multiforme. TCR beta libraries were built from RNA through three nested multiplex PCR rounds using modified ARM-PCR. TCRdb ran MiXCR on the multiplex PCR reads and lists one entry per CDR3 protein. The repertoire holds 7,000 to 9,500 distinct CDR3 sequences, 74% seen once, with roughly three quarters in the top ten. The sample taken for sequencing was brain tumor tissue. Receptors originate from a male donor with glioblastoma.

This chain links TRBV5-1 with TRBJ2-1; TRBD2 is a possible D gene (5 bases). V lost 0 bases, J lost 9 bases, and 16 bases lay in between. In germline, CDR1 is SGHRS, CDR2 YFSETQ. The CDR3 spans 15 residues. CDR3 nucleotides: TGCGCCAGCAGCTTGGCCGGCCGAGCTGAGGGTGAGCAGTTCTTC. It is translated as CASSLAGRAEGEQFF.

The sample holds a few counts of this clonotype. J is TRBJ2-5 and V is TRBV10-3, with D perhaps matching TRBD2 (6 bases). The V gene's germline CDR1 is ENHRY and CDR2 SYGVKD. The CDR3 is 16 amino acids. V was clipped by 2 bases and J by 5 bases, with 18 bases between them. The CDR3: CAISEPGTALFETQYF. CDR3 nucleotide sequence: TGTGCCATCAGTGAGCCGGGGACTGCGTTATTTGAGACCCAGTACTTC.

Points on this clonotype: Possible read error: a much larger clone is one base away. V gene TRBV29-1 combines with J gene TRBJ1-1, with TRBD1 matching over 8 bases. Germline lookup yields CDR1 SQVTM and CDR2 ANQGSEA. The CDR3 extends over 15 amino acids. CDR3 protein: CGAKDRAAVNTEAFF. The CDR3 bases are TGCGGCGCCAAGGACAGGGCAGCCGTGAACACTGAAGCTTTCTTT.

About this clonotype: Sequence at one end of the junction differs from germline and may be a read error. This rearrangement joins TRBV11-2 to TRBJ2-1; the D gene is possibly TRBD1 (6 bases). The CDR3 loop spans 13 amino acids. The germline gives CDR1 SGHAT, CDR2 FQNNGV. The CDR3 region has the DNA TGTGCCGGCAGAGTAGATAGGGGGAATGAGAAGTTCTTC. It specifies CAGRVDRGNEKFF.

This clonotype was recorded only once. The V and J genes are TRBV11-2 and TRBJ1-3, with unresolved D. The CDR3 is 13 amino acids. The V and J ends lost 5 bases and 9 bases respectively, with 14 bases between them. Germline V gene sequence: CDR1 SGHAT, CDR2 FQNNGV. CDR3 protein: CASSPGPGGTIYF. CDR3 nucleotide sequence: TGTGCCAGCAGCCCGGGCCCCGGAGGCACCATATATTTT.

This chain links TRBV29-1 with TRBJ2-7; D may be TRBD1 (7 bases). The CDR3 extends over 14 amino acids. CDR1 and CDR2 (germline): SQVTM, ANQGSEA. Deletions cut 0 bases from V and 6 bases from J, with 15 bases between. The CDR3 DNA reads as TGCAGCGTTGAAGATCAACGGCAGGGGGGCGAGCAGTACTTC. It encodes CSVEDQRQGGEQYF.

In regard to this clonotype: The junction shows a germline mismatch at one end, possibly a read error. The chain carries TRBV6-1 and TRBJ2-1, with D possibly matching TRBD2 (7 bases). This CDR3 spans 16 amino acids. Per the germline V gene, CDR1 is MNHNS and CDR2 is SASEGT. DNA for the CDR3: TGTGACAGCAGGGGCCGGGTAGAGGGAGGGCCATATAAGCAGTTCTTC. As protein: CDSRGRVEGGPYKQFF.

This chain links TRBV20-1 with TRBJ2-3; D may be TRBD1 or TRBD2 (5 bases each). The length of the CDR3 is 14 residues. CDR1 and CDR2 (germline): DFQATT, SNEGSKA (reference sequence). With 2 bases removed from V and 8 bases from J, the gap between germline ends came to 17 bases. In nucleotides, the CDR3 is TGCAGTGCTAGAACATCGAGGGGAGAGGGTACGCAGTATTTT. Protein: CSARTSRGEGTQYF.

In the case of this clonotype: Mismatch with germline at one junction end may stem from a read error. The chain recombines TRBV30 with TRBJ2-6; the D gene is possibly TRBD1 (6 bases). The CDR3 consists of 14 residues. Germline V gives CDR1 GTSNPN, CDR2 SVGIG (reference sequence). The CDR3, as DNA: TGCGCCTGTACAGGGTGCTCTGGGGCCAACATCCCGACTTTC. It yields the protein CACTGCSGANIPTF.

The table lists this clonotype with many counts. The rearrangement links TRBV10-3 to TRBJ1-2, with D maybe TRBD1 (6 bases). CDR3 length equals 16 residues. With 3 bases removed from V and 3 bases from J, the gap between germline ends came to 17 bases. Germline assignment: CDR1 ENHRY and CDR2 SYGVKD. CDR3 in amino acids: CAISDPARGEDYGYTF. CDR3 in DNA: TGTGCCATCAGTGATCCCGCCAGGGGAGAGGACTATGGCTACACCTTC.

The DNA of the CDR3 is TGTGCCAGTAGTAAAACAACCACAGGGAGGAATGAAGCTTTCTTT. It is translated as CASSKTTTGRNEAFF. This chain joins TRBV5-6 and TRBJ1-1; TRBD1 might be the D (6 bases). Per the germline V gene, CDR1 is SGHDT and CDR2 is YYEEEE. The CDR3 runs 15 residues. Deletions cut 8 bases from V and 7 bases from J, with 24 bases between.

Comment on this clonotype: An end of the junction differs from the germline gene, which may be a read error. The chain couples TRBV12-3 or TRBV12-4 to TRBJ2-5, with D maybe TRBD1 (5 bases). The CDR3 is 12 amino acids. CDR3 sequence (DNA): TGTGCCAGCAGCTTAGACAAGGACATGTGGAACTTC. Its translation is CASSLDKDMWNF.

The table lists this clonotype with a count of one. This sequence joins TRBV30 and TRBJ2-6; the D gene is possibly TRBD1 (6 bases). Germline V gene data show CDR1 as GTSNPN and CDR2 as SVGIG (reference sequence). The V end was cut by 8 bases, the J end by 15 bases, with 26 bases between. CDR3 length: 14 residues. The CDR3 DNA follows: TGTGCCCGTACAGGGTGCTCTGGGGCCAATGCCCTGACTTTC. Amino acids: CARTGCSGANALTF.

There are a few counts of this clonotype. The J gene is TRBJ2-3, the V gene TRBV11-2; no definite D call. V shed 2 bases and J shed 3 bases, with 3 bases lying between them. Germline V gives CDR1 SGHAT, CDR2 FQNNGV. The CDR3 is 12 residues long. CDR3: CASSLRTDTQYF. CDR3 sequence (DNA): TGTGCCAGCAGCTTAAGGACAGATACGCAGTATTTT.

This clonotype was seen a handful of times. The chain joins TRBV11-3 to TRBJ2-1; D remains unclear. Looked up from germline, CDR1 is SGHNT and CDR2 is YENEEA. The V end was cut by 3 bases, the J end by 8 bases, with 11 bases between. The CDR3 extends over 13 amino acids. The CDR3 region has the DNA TGTGCCAGCAGCTTCACAAACGGAGATGAGCAGTTCTTC. Translating it yields CASSFTNGDEQFF. The full variable domain, with the rest looked up from reference TRBV11-3 and TRBJ2-1, is EAGVVQSPRYKIIEKKQPVAFWCNPISGHNTLYWYLQNLGQGPELLIRYENEEAVDDSQLPKDRFSAERLKGVDSTLKIQPAELGDSAVYLCASSFTNGDEQFFGPGTRLTVL.

This clonotype has a single count. The junction departs from germline at one end; a sequencing error may be responsible. This CDR3 is CGARFGMVLAGEEQYF. The CDR3, as DNA: TGCGGTGCTAGATTTGGGATGGTGCTAGCGGGGGAGGAGCAGTACTTC. The rearrangement uses TRBV20-1 and TRBJ2-5, with 10 bases aligning to TRBD2. CDR1 DFQATT and CDR2 SNEGSKA come from the germline V gene (reference sequence). The CDR3 loop spans 16 amino acids.

V gene TRBV20-1 combines with J gene TRBJ2-1, with 7 bases fitting TRBD2. In germline, CDR1 is DFQATT, CDR2 SNEGSKA (reference sequence). J gave up 4 bases and V 4 bases, and 1 base lay outside the gene matches. The CDR3 is 12 amino acids. The CDR3 here is CSAIGRYNEQFF. CDR3 DNA: TGCAGTGCTATCGGGAGGTACAATGAGCAGTTCTTC.

V is TRBV6-2 or TRBV6-3 and J is TRBJ2-7, with 8 positions matching TRBD2. The germline V gene encodes CDR1 MNHEY and CDR2 SVGEGT. Trimming took 6 bases from V and 6 from J; bases not matched to a gene: 16. The CDR3 contains 16 residues. The CDR3 loop is CASSNRRGGRPGEQYF. The CDR3, as DNA: TGTGCCAGCAGCAACCGGAGAGGCGGGAGGCCGGGCGAGCAGTACTTC.

This rearrangement joins TRBV6-1 to TRBJ2-7; no firm D call. Germline CDR1 and CDR2: MNHNS and SASEGT. The CDR3 contains 13 residues. Trimming took off 1 base at V and 0 bases at J, with 4 bases between the two ends. The CDR3 nucleotides are TGTGCCAGCAGTGAAGGGCCCTCCTACGAGCAGTACTTC. Translating it yields CASSEGPSYEQYF.

About this clonotype itself: This may stem from a read error, because a much larger clone lies one nucleotide away. The CDR3 does not close with the conserved phenylalanine or tryptophan, likely indicating a read error. The chain links TRBV6-2 or TRBV6-3 to TRBJ1-5, with 7 positions matching TRBD1. The CDR3 consists of 15 residues. The trim removed 5 bases at V and 5 bases at J, leaving 9 bases unmatched. Per germline, CDR1 MNHEY and CDR2 SVGEGT. DNA of the CDR3: TGTGCCAGCAGTCCCCAGGGGGTGCGCGATCAGCCCCAGCATTTG. Its translation: CASSPQGVRDQPQHL.

This clonotype was found once. The junction departs from germline at one end; a sequencing error may be responsible. The chain links TRBV5-1 to TRBJ2-1; 10 bases fit TRBD1. The CDR3 sequence is 15 residues long. Per the germline V gene, CDR1 is SGHRS and CDR2 is YFSETQ. The CDR3 spells CVSSPGTGVCNEQFF. Written as DNA, the CDR3 is TGCGTCAGCAGCCCTGGGACAGGGGTCTGCAATGAGCAGTTCTTC.

The J gene is TRBJ2-3, the V gene TRBV12-3 or TRBV12-4, with 10 bases fitting TRBD2. V shed 4 bases and J 8 bases; nucleotides not matched to a gene: 9. The CDR3 is 15 residues long. The CDR3 nucleotides are TGTGCCAGCAGTTCCCCTACTAGCGGGGTGTTTACGCAGTATTTT. Residues: CASSSPTSGVFTQYF.

This chain uses TRBV11-1 with TRBJ1-6; D not certain. Trimming stripped 1 base from V and 10 bases from J, with 8 bases between. The V gene's germline CDR1 is SGHAT and CDR2 FQDESV (reference sequence). This CDR3 spans 13 amino acids. For the CDR3, the DNA is TGTGCCAGCAGCTTAGGACTCTCATCACCCCTCCACTTT. Translated: CASSLGLSSPLHF.

The chain joins TRBV11-2 to TRBJ2-1, with 11 bases that match TRBD2. Germline loops: CDR1 SGHAT, CDR2 FQNNGV. V was clipped by 6 bases and J by 6 bases; unmatched bases: 10. The length of the CDR3 is 16 residues. As DNA, the CDR3 is TGTGCCAGCAGGGTTAGCGGGAGGGTAAGCGCCAATGAGCAGTTCTTC. Translating it yields CASRVSGRVSANEQFF.

This clonotype has a handful of counts. The V call is TRBV11-2, the J call TRBJ2-1; tentatively, D is TRBD1 (5 bases). CDR3 length equals 15 residues. Germline CDR1 reads SGHAT; CDR2 reads FQNNGV. Trimming cost V 3 bases and J 6 bases, with 15 bases left between them. CDR3 bases: TGTGCCAGCAGCTTTAGTCGTACAGGATCCAATGAGCAGTTCTTC. As protein: CASSFSRTGSNEQFF.

The rearrangement uses TRBV11-2 and TRBJ2-1, with 11 bases matching TRBD2. In germline, CDR1 is SGHAT, CDR2 FQNNGV. With V trimmed by 5 bases and J by 2 bases, 11 bases remained unmatched. This CDR3 comprises 18 residues. CDR3 sequence: CASSGDRGTSGTYNEQFF. CDR3 bases: TGTGCCAGCAGCGGCGACAGGGGGACTAGCGGAACCTACAATGAGCAGTTCTTC.

To note about this clonotype: Possible read error: a much larger clone is one base away. J is TRBJ2-7 and V is TRBV11-2; 7 bases line up with TRBD1. The CDR3 length is 15 residues. Germline V gene lookup returns CDR1 SGHAT and CDR2 FQNNGV. V gave up 1 base and J gave up 6 bases; unmatched junction bases: 9. CDR3 sequence reads: CASSLGQGTDREQYF. The CDR3 nucleotides are TGTGCCAGCAGCTTAGGACAGGGAACCGACCGCGAGCAGTACTTC.